The 5 T cell receptor beta chains presented below share a single source sample, sequenced in a study of immune evolution from preneoplasia to lung adenocarcinoma (dated by TCRdb to the early 2020s). Library construction relied on the immunoSEQ multiplex PCR assay. TCRdb mirrors the immuneACCESS table, restricted to in-frame sequences. Some clones are absent from its copies; in checked studies, under half trace to an unresolved V gene, and the reason for the others is unknown. In this sample the table shows about 4,900 clones, roughly 86% of which occur a single time. The ten biggest clones cover about 2.6% of the sample. The sequenced sample was FFPE invasive lung adenocarcinoma tissue. Explained via the paper, the cell subset or site label denotes: frankly invasive lung adenocarcinoma (ADC). Receptors were obtained from a person aged 45 to 60 with lung adenocarcinoma.

V is TRBV6-1 and J is TRBJ1-2, with 7 bases that match TRBD1. Looked up from germline, CDR1 is MNHNS and CDR2 is SASEGT. The CDR3 spans 15 residues. The trim removed 5 bases at V and 7 bases at J, leaving 13 bases unmatched. CDR3 sequence: CASSPRDRTISGYTF. The CDR3 bases are TGTGCCAGCAGTCCCCGGGACAGAACGATTTCTGGCTACACCTTC.

The V gene is TRBV4-1, the J gene TRBJ2-6, with D unclear. Germline CDR1 MGHRA, CDR2 YSYEKL. The CDR3 is 14 amino acids. V shed 2 bases and J shed 0 bases, with 2 bases lying between them. The CDR3, as DNA: TGCGCCAGCAGCCAATACTCTGGGGCCAACGTCCTGACTTTC. Its protein product is CASSQYSGANVLTF.

The gene calls are TRBV11-2 and TRBJ2-4, with TRBD1 identical over 9 bases. Losses at the gene ends were 5 bases for V and 3 bases for J; bases not matched to a gene: 5. The CDR3 totals 15 residues. Germline loops: CDR1 SGHAT, CDR2 FQNNGV. The CDR3 nucleotides read TGTGCCAGCAGCCTTAGGACAGGGGACAAAAACATTCAGTACTTC. Amino acids: CASSLRTGDKNIQYF.

The rearrangement links TRBV27 to TRBJ2-1; D gene ambiguous. V gave up 4 bases and J gave up 4 bases, with 14 bases separating them. Germline V gene lookup returns CDR1 MNHEY and CDR2 SMNVEV (reference sequence). This CDR3 is built from 15 residues. CDR3 nucleotide sequence: TGTGCCAGCAGTTACTACGGAAACACGTACAATGAGCAGTTCTTC. Amino acid sequence: CASSYYGNTYNEQFF.

The chain is built from TRBV5-1 and TRBJ2-1; 11 bases agree with TRBD2. The CDR3 has 14 amino acids. With V trimmed by 4 bases and J by 7 bases, 4 bases remained unmatched. CDR1 is SGHRS, CDR2 YFSETQ, per germline. CDR3 coding DNA: TGCGCCAGCAGCAGTAGCGGGGGGGCTAATGAGCAGTTCTTC. It codes for CASSSSGGANEQFF.